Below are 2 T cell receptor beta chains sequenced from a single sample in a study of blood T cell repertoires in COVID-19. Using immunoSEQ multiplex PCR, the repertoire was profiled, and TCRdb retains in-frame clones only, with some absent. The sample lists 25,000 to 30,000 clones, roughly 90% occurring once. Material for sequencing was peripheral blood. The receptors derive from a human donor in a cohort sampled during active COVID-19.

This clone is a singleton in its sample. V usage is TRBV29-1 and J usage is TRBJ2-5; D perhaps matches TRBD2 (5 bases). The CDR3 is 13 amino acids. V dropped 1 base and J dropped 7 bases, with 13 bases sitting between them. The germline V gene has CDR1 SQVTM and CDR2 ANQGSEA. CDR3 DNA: TGCAGCGTTGAAGTAGACCTAGCTGGGACCCAGTACTTC. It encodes CSVEVDLAGTQYF. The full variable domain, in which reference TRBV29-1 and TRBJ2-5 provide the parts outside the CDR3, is SAVISQKPSRDICQRGTSLTIQCQVDSQVTMMFWYRQQPGQSLTLIATANQGSEATYESGFVIDKFPISRPNLTFSTLTVSNMSPEDSSIYLCSVEVDLAGTQYFGPGTRLLVL.

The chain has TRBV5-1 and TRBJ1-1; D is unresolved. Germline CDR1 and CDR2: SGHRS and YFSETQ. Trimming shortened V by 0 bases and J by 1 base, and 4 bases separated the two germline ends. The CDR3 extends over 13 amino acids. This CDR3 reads CASSLDTNTEAFF. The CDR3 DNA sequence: TGCGCCAGCAGCTTGGACACGAACACTGAAGCTTTCTTT.